Presented here are 26 T cell receptor beta chains from one specimen sequenced in a study of response to subunit inactivated influenza vaccine. TCRdb redid the calling of the RT-PCR reads with MiXCR, one entry per CDR3 protein. The sample lists about 650,000 distinct CDR3 sequences; 12% to 15% were seen once. The sample was PBMCs from blood, taken around 14 days before vaccination. The receptors stem from a man over 45 who received an inactivated influenza vaccine.

The chain uses TRBV2 and TRBJ2-7; no clear D. V lost 4 bases and J lost 2, with 9 bases in between. The CDR3 loop spans 13 amino acids. Per the germline V gene, CDR1 is SNHLY and CDR2 is FYNNEI. The CDR3 DNA reads as TGTGCCAGCAGTGCTGTGGCTCCCTACGAGCAGTACTTC. Protein sequence: CASSAVAPYEQYF.

A few counts support this clonotype. This chain connects TRBV2 to TRBJ1-3; D unresolved. The CDR3 is 13 amino acids. Per the germline V gene, CDR1 is SNHLY and CDR2 is FYNNEI. Trimming pared 7 bases from V and 0 bases from J, leaving 7 bases between. The CDR3 sequence: CASMSNSGNTIYF. The CDR3 coding sequence is TGTGCCAGCATGAGTAACTCTGGAAACACCATATATTTT. The full variable domain, rest sourced from reference TRBV2 and TRBJ1-3, is EPEVTQTPSHQVTQMGQEVILRCVPISNHLYFYWYRQILGQKVEFLVSFYNNEISEKSEIFDDQFSVERPDGSNFTLKIRSTKLEDSAMYFCASMSNSGNTIYFGEGSWLTVV.

This clonotype was picked up one time. J is TRBJ2-5 and V is TRBV10-3; the D is unclear. The germline V gene encodes CDR1 ENHRY and CDR2 SYGVKD. The V gene lost 0 bases and the J gene lost 7 bases, with 12 bases spanning the gap. The CDR3 totals 14 residues. Here the CDR3 reads CAISESPLSTTQYF. In DNA, the CDR3 is TGTGCCATCAGTGAGTCGCCGTTGTCCACGACCCAGTACTTC.

The J gene is TRBJ2-7, the V gene TRBV19; 7 positions agree with TRBD1. V trimming: 4 bases; J trimming: 0 bases; junction bases outside the gene matches: 6. Per the germline V gene, CDR1 is LNHDA and CDR2 is SQIVND (reference sequence). This CDR3 contains 15 residues. CDR3 sequence reads: CASSNTGVLSYEQYF. CDR3 coding DNA: TGTGCCAGTAGTAACACAGGGGTCCTCTCCTACGAGCAGTACTTC.

This clonotype was observed a few times. The J gene is TRBJ2-7, the V gene TRBV6-6, with D hard to call. The CDR3 loop spans 13 amino acids. From germline, CDR1 is MNHNY and CDR2 SVGAGI (reference sequence). V lost 2 bases and J 3 bases, leaving 8 bases between the germline ends. CDR3 protein: CASSYVVSYEQYF. The DNA of the CDR3 is TGTGCCAGCAGTTACGTGGTTAGCTACGAGCAGTACTTC.

This chain uses TRBV5-6 with TRBJ2-5; D perhaps matches TRBD1 (6 bases). In germline, CDR1 is SGHDT, CDR2 YYEEEE. The CDR3 totals 18 residues. V was cut by 1 base and J by 2 bases, with 21 bases left in between. The CDR3: CASSLRIRDIWAQETQYF. As DNA, the CDR3 is TGTGCCAGCAGCTTGAGAATCCGGGACATTTGGGCTCAAGAGACCCAGTACTTC. Full variable domain (rest looked up from reference TRBV5-6 and TRBJ2-5): DAGVTQSPTHLIKTRGQQVTLRCSPKSGHDTVSWYQQALGQGPQFIFQYYEEEERQRGNFPDRFSGHQFPNYSSELNVNALLLGDSALYLCASSLRIRDIWAQETQYFGPGTRLLVL.

This clonotype was counted many times. The chain links TRBV3-1 to TRBJ2-5, with D perhaps matching TRBD2 (6 bases). The germline CDR1 and CDR2 sequences are LGHDT and YNNKEL (reference sequence). Trimming left V 4 bases short and J 5 bases short, with 17 bases between. The CDR3 totals 15 residues. CDR3 DNA sequence: TGTGCCAGCAGCCCCGATGGGACTTCCGTGGAGACCCAGTACTTC. Protein: CASSPDGTSVETQYF.

The rearrangement links TRBV7-9 to TRBJ2-7, with 8 positions matching TRBD1. The CDR3 runs 16 residues. Looked up from germline, CDR1 is SEHNR and CDR2 is FQNEAQ (reference sequence). The V and J ends lost 0 bases and 3 bases, in that order; junction bases with no gene match: 7. As DNA, the CDR3 is TGTGCCAGCAGCTTAGCAAGCGGACAGGGCGTCTACGAGCAGTACTTC. It translates to CASSLASGQGVYEQYF.

The chain combines TRBV15 with TRBJ2-1; perhaps TRBD1 as D (6 bases). Germline-derived CDR1 and CDR2 are LNHNV and YYDKDF (reference sequence). This CDR3 has 16 amino acids. V was shortened by 5 bases and J by 0 bases, with 14 bases between the two germline ends. CDR3 amino acids: CATSRRQASSYNEQFF. The CDR3 bases are TGTGCCACCAGCCGCCGACAGGCCAGCTCCTACAATGAGCAGTTCTTC.

There are many counts of this clonotype. This chain connects TRBV12-3 or TRBV12-4 to TRBJ2-7; D is possibly TRBD2 (5 bases). The CDR3 has 13 residues. V was pared by 5 bases and J by 6 bases, with 14 bases between. The CDR3 DNA reads TGTGCCAGCAGTCCGGCCGGTAGCGCCGAGCAGTACTTC. Its translation: CASSPAGSAEQYF.

The chain has TRBV5-4 and TRBJ1-6; D gene ambiguous. Germline loops: CDR1 SGHNT, CDR2 YYREEE (reference sequence). This CDR3 has 14 residues. The germline V and J ends were trimmed by 4 bases and 7 bases, with 12 bases remaining between them. The CDR3 DNA is TGTGCCAGCAGCCGTCCTGGTGGCAATTCACCCCTCCACTTT. It translates to CASSRPGGNSPLHF.

This clonotype has more than one count but fewer than ten. The V and J genes are TRBV20-1 and TRBJ2-2; unclear D gene. The CDR3 length is 12 residues. The V end lost 1 base, the J end lost 4 bases, and 4 bases lay between the germline ends. Germline V CDR1 and CDR2: DFQATT, SNEGSKA (reference sequence). The CDR3 bases are TGCAGTGCTAGAGTGAGCACCGGGGAGCTGTTTTTT. Amino acid sequence: CSARVSTGELFF.

The J gene is TRBJ1-6, the V gene TRBV6-1; 10 bases are shared with TRBD1. V trimming: 6 bases; J trimming: 11 bases; junction bases outside the gene matches: 4. CDR3 length: 13 amino acids. Germline loops: CDR1 MNHNS, CDR2 SASEGT. The CDR3 nucleotides read TGTGCCAGCAGCCCGGACAGGGGGGCACCCCTCCACTTT. Translation: CASSPDRGAPLHF.

V gene TRBV4-3 combines with J gene TRBJ2-5, with TRBD2 matching 11 bases. The junction had 7 bases not matched to a gene; V was cut back by 2 bases and J by 2 bases. Germline CDR1 and CDR2: LGHNA and YSLEER. This CDR3 is 17 amino acids long. In nucleotides, the CDR3 is TGCGCCAGCAGCCAAAGACTAGCGGGGAACCTTCAAGAGACCCAGTACTTC. Its protein product is CASSQRLAGNLQETQYF.

This clonotype appeared many times. This chain joins TRBV7-9 and TRBJ2-2, with D possibly TRBD1 on 6 matching bases. V was pared by 5 bases and J by 5 bases, with 21 bases between. This CDR3 has 17 amino acids. Per the germline V gene, CDR1 is SEHNR and CDR2 is FQNEAQ (reference sequence). In DNA form, the CDR3 reads TGTGCCAGCAGCAAGCCCAGGGGAATGGGTATTACCGGGGAGCTGTTTTTT. It is translated as CASSKPRGMGITGELFF. The full variable domain, with the rest looked up from reference TRBV7-9 and TRBJ2-2, is DTGVSQNPRHKITKRGQNVTFRCDPISEHNRLYWYRQTLGQGPEFLTYFQNEAQLEKSRLLSDRFSAERPKGSFSTLEIQRTEQGDSAMYLCASSKPRGMGITGELFFGEGSRLTVL.

V gene TRBV5-1 combines with J gene TRBJ2-5, with a possible D match to TRBD2 (6 bases). Trimming stripped 4 bases from V and 4 bases from J, with 14 bases between. Germline CDR1 SGHRS, CDR2 YFSETQ. CDR3 length: 14 amino acids. Here the CDR3 DNA reads TGCGCCAGCAGCGACGGGAGCGCGAGAGAGACCCAGTACTTC. Translated: CASSDGSARETQYF.

This chain uses TRBV7-9 with TRBJ2-5; the D call may be TRBD1 or TRBD2 (5 bases each). The CDR3 runs 15 residues. CDR1 is SEHNR and CDR2 is FQNEAQ in the germline V gene (reference sequence). Trimming stripped 5 bases from V and 2 bases from J, with 15 bases between. CDR3 in DNA: TGTGCCAGCAGCCCCCGTCAGGGACCGCAAGAGACCCAGTACTTC. This gives the protein CASSPRQGPQETQYF. The whole variable domain, remainder taken from reference TRBV7-9 and TRBJ2-5, is DTGVSQNPRHKITKRGQNVTFRCDPISEHNRLYWYRQTLGQGPEFLTYFQNEAQLEKSRLLSDRFSAERPKGSFSTLEIQRTEQGDSAMYLCASSPRQGPQETQYFGPGTRLLVL.

This sequence joins TRBV20-1 and TRBJ2-5; D remains unclear. CDR1 DFQATT and CDR2 SNEGSKA come from the germline V gene (reference sequence). The CDR3 runs 12 residues. The V and J ends lost 5 bases and 5 bases respectively, with 12 bases between them. The CDR3 loop reads CSAGSRAETQYF. Written as DNA, the CDR3 is TGCAGTGCTGGATCTAGAGCCGAGACCCAGTACTTC.

The sample holds a few counts of this clonotype. The chain is built from TRBV5-1 and TRBJ2-2; 8 bases line up with TRBD1. CDR1 is SGHRS, CDR2 YFSETQ, per germline. The CDR3 loop spans 16 amino acids. J gave up 0 bases and V 1 base, and 2 bases lay outside the gene matches. The CDR3, as DNA: TGCGCCAGCAGCTTGACGGACAGGGCGAACACCGGGGAGCTGTTTTTT. This gives the protein CASSLTDRANTGELFF. Drawing the rest from reference TRBV5-1 and TRBJ2-2, the complete variable domain is KAGVTQTPRYLIKTRGQQVTLSCSPISGHRSVSWYQQTPGQGLQFLFEYFSETQRNKGNFPGRFSGRQFSNSRSEMNVSTLELGDSALYLCASSLTDRANTGELFFGEGSRLTVL.

V usage is TRBV9 and J usage is TRBJ2-3; a weak D match, TRBD1 (6 bases). Germline V gene data show CDR1 as SGDLS and CDR2 as YYNGEE. The CDR3 is 14 amino acids. Trimming pared 3 bases from V and 4 bases from J, leaving 12 bases between. The chain's CDR3 is CASSAGQFSDTQYF. The DNA of the CDR3 is TGTGCCAGCAGCGCCGGACAGTTTTCAGATACGCAGTATTTT.

This clonotype was seen more than once but under ten times. The CDR3 bases are TGCAGCGCCCATGGGACGGCGAGCTCCTACAATGAGCAGTTCTTC. It encodes CSAHGTASSYNEQFF. The chain joins TRBV29-1 to TRBJ2-1; tentatively, D is TRBD1 or TRBD2 (5 bases each). V lost 7 bases to trimming and J lost 0 bases, with 16 bases between them. The germline V gene encodes CDR1 SQVTM and CDR2 ANQGSEA. CDR3 length equals 15 residues.

This clonotype was seen a handful of times. V usage is TRBV27 and J usage is TRBJ2-1; 8 bases are shared with TRBD2. The CDR3 spans 15 residues. In germline, CDR1 is MNHEY, CDR2 SMNVEV (reference sequence). Unmatched junction bases numbered 12, after V lost 8 bases and J lost 6 bases. The CDR3 loop reads CASRSGGWKGNEQFF. CDR3 bases: TGTGCCAGCCGCTCGGGGGGGTGGAAAGGCAATGAGCAGTTCTTC.

This clonotype has more than one count but fewer than ten. This chain links TRBV28 with TRBJ2-2, with 11 bases matching TRBD1. The CDR3 has 18 residues. Germline-derived CDR1 and CDR2 are MDHEN and SYDVKM. V dropped 2 bases and J dropped 5; count of bases not matched to a gene: 10. CDR3 residues: CASSLRAGTGGFTGELFF. The CDR3 DNA sequence: TGTGCCAGCAGTTTAAGGGCCGGGACAGGGGGGTTTACCGGGGAGCTGTTTTTT. Combining the CDR3 with reference TRBV28 and TRBJ2-2 gives the whole variable domain DVKVTQSSRYLVKRTGEKVFLECVQDMDHENMFWYRQDPGLGLRLIYFSYDVKMKEKGDIPEGYSVSREKKERFSLILESASTNQTSMYLCASSLRAGTGGFTGELFFGEGSRLTVL.

This clonotype was picked up many times. The chain employs TRBV20-1 and TRBJ1-5; D is possibly TRBD1 (6 bases). The ends were cut back, 3 bases at V and 9 bases at J, with 18 bases in the middle. The CDR3 totals 14 residues. Per germline, CDR1 DFQATT and CDR2 SNEGSKA (reference sequence). CDR3 DNA sequence: TGCAGTGCTAGTGGAGGAGGGGGACGGGTGCCCCAGCATTTT. Protein sequence: CSASGGGGRVPQHF.

The chain joins TRBV3-1 to TRBJ1-3, with TRBD1 as a possible D gene (6 bases). Germline V lookup: CDR1 LGHDT, CDR2 YNNKEL (reference sequence). Deletions cut 4 bases from V and 0 bases from J, with 10 bases between. The CDR3 extends over 15 amino acids. CDR3 protein: CASSPQGGSGNTIYF. The CDR3 bases are TGTGCCAGCAGCCCCCAAGGGGGCTCTGGAAACACCATATATTTT.

The genes are TRBV16 and TRBJ2-1; possibly TRBD2 for D (5 bases). The V end was cut by 1 base, the J end by 5 bases, with 9 bases between. The length of the CDR3 is 14 residues. Looked up from germline, CDR1 is KGHSY and CDR2 is FQNENV. The CDR3: CASSQFRGHNEQFF. The DNA of the CDR3 is TGTGCCAGCAGCCAATTTCGCGGGCACAATGAGCAGTTCTTC.